This is a list of T cell receptor beta chains from one sample in a study of cytomegalovirus exposure and HLA in healthy donors. Assay used: immunoSEQ multiplex PCR; TCRdb lists only in-frame clones, some missing. This sample carries about 150,000 clones, less than 85% of them seen once, and the ten largest clones take more than 1.5%. The sample consisted of PBMCs. Receptor source: a man aged 35-49 years in good health and CMV-seronegative. Both conserved end residues are part of each CDR3. Each record gives: J gene, D gene, V gene, clone size, CDR3 protein, CDR3 DNA. A D gene is named only where the DNA matches it firmly. Size is stated for part of the rows, as once, few or many counts, or as a class when the clone is expanded.

>TRBJ2-1|TRBD2|TRBV5-1|-
CASSSAGLGSYNEQFF
TGCGCCAGCAGCTCCGCCGGACTAGGTTCCTACAATGAGCAGTTCTTC
>TRBJ2-7|TRBD1|TRBV7-2|-
CASSLGGQGYEQYF
TGTGCCAGCAGCTTGGGGGGACAGGGTTACGAGCAGTACTTC
>TRBJ2-1|TRBD2|TRBV7-9|-
CASSLPSTSGSFNEQFF
TGTGCCAGCAGCTTGCCCTCTACTAGCGGGTCTTTCAATGAGCAGTTCTTC
>TRBJ2-7|TRBD2|TRBV5-4|few
CASGVAGVKGEQYF
TGTGCCAGCGGGGTAGCGGGAGTCAAAGGCGAGCAGTACTTC
>TRBJ2-3|TRBD1|TRBV7-2|-
CASSFDRGLTDTQYF
TGTGCCAGCAGCTTCGACAGGGGCCTCACAGATACGCAGTATTTT
>TRBJ1-2|-|TRBV27|-
CASRSRESRNYGYTF
TGTGCCAGCAGGTCAAGGGAGAGTCGCAACTATGGCTACACCTTC
>TRBJ1-5|-|TRBV5-8|-
CASSSDWTANQPQHF
TGTGCCAGCAGCTCGGATTGGACAGCGAATCAGCCCCAGCATTTT
>TRBJ2-5|-|TRBV27|-
CASSLGRGFETQYF
TGTGCCAGCAGTTTAGGCAGGGGATTCGAGACCCAGTACTTC
>TRBJ2-7|-|TRBV7-9|once
CASSLDSAYYEQYF
TGTGCCAGCAGCTTGGACTCGGCCTACTACGAGCAGTACTTC
>TRBJ2-1|TRBD2|TRBV7-2|-
CASSLGGPGLTYNEQFF
TGTGCCAGCAGCTTAGGCGGGCCGGGACTAACGTACAATGAGCAGTTCTTC
>TRBJ1-3|-|TRBV30|-
CAWSEEREGNTIYF
TGTGCCTGGAGTGAGGAACGGGAGGGCAACACCATATATTTT
>TRBJ2-5|TRBD2|TRBV28|-
CASSSLPGAGDDRETQYF
TGTGCCAGCAGTTCCCTTCCCGGAGCGGGGGACGACCGGGAGACCCAGTACTTC
>TRBJ2-7|-|TRBV19|-
CASSSQASSYEQYF
TGTGCCAGTAGTTCGCAGGCGTCCTCCTACGAGCAGTACTTC
>TRBJ1-5|TRBD1|TRBV19|-
CASSARTGTNYHQPQHF
TGTGCCAGTAGTGCCCGGACAGGGACTAACTATCATCAGCCCCAGCATTTT
>TRBJ1-5|-|TRBV6-5|once
CASSYGGGTSSPQHF
TGTGCCAGCAGTTACGGCGGGGGGACTTCGTCGCCCCAGCATTTT
>TRBJ2-1|TRBD2|TRBV5-1|-
CASRGTSGSDEQFF
TGCGCCAGCAGGGGCACTAGCGGGAGCGATGAGCAGTTCTTC
>TRBJ1-2|-|TRBV30|-
CAWSGRGALYGYTF
TGTGCCTGGAGTGGACGCGGGGCTCTATATGGCTACACCTTC
>TRBJ2-7|-|TRBV28|-
CASSLVQATYEQYF
TGTGCCAGCAGTTTGGTACAGGCCACCTACGAGCAGTACTTC
>TRBJ2-7|TRBD2|TRBV11-1|-
CASSAFGTSGNNEQYF
TGTGCCAGCAGCGCCTTCGGGACTAGCGGGAACAACGAGCAGTACTTC
>TRBJ2-3|TRBD1|TRBV2|-
CASSASDRVATDTQYF
TGTGCCAGCAGTGCCTCTGACAGGGTGGCCACAGATACGCAGTATTTT
>TRBJ1-4|TRBD1|TRBV4-3|-
CASSQAGTGREKLFF
TGCGCCAGCAGCCAAGCCGGGACAGGGAGGGAAAAACTGTTTTTT
>TRBJ2-7|-|TRBV28|-
CASIVQGYEQYF
TGTGCCAGCATTGTACAGGGCTACGAGCAGTACTTC
>TRBJ2-2|TRBD1|TRBV7-2|-
CASSTYRGQNTGELFF
TGTGCCAGCAGCACATACAGGGGGCAGAACACCGGGGAGCTGTTTTTT
>TRBJ2-2|TRBD1|TRBV9|once
CASSAHRGAGELFF
TGTGCCAGCAGCGCCCACAGGGGCGCCGGGGAGCTGTTTTTT
>TRBJ2-2|-|TRBV9|-
CASSPETRGLGELFF
TGTGCCAGCAGCCCCGAGACTAGGGGACTGGGGGAGCTGTTTTTT
>TRBJ2-5|TRBD2|TRBV28|-
CASSIPILAGGKTQYF
TGTGCCAGCAGTATCCCAATACTAGCGGGGGGAAAGACCCAGTACTTC
>TRBJ2-1|TRBD2|TRBV4-1|-
CASSQASGNYNEQFF
TGCGCCAGCAGCCAGGCTAGCGGGAACTACAATGAGCAGTTCTTC
>TRBJ1-1|-|TRBV5-5|-
CASSLDTAPPEAFF
TGTGCCAGCAGCTTGGACACAGCCCCTCCTGAAGCTTTCTTT
>TRBJ2-2|-|TRBV10-3|-
CAISDRGANTGELFF
TGTGCCATCAGTGATAGGGGCGCGAACACCGGGGAGCTGTTTTTT
>TRBJ2-2|TRBD2|TRBV6-1|-
CASSVTGLAGGLGSGELFF
TGTGCCAGCAGTGTGACGGGACTAGCGGGGGGGTTGGGGTCCGGGGAGCTGTTTTTT
>TRBJ1-4|-|TRBV5-6|-
CASSRRGRSTNEKLFF
TGTGCCAGCAGCAGGCGGGGGCGATCAACTAATGAAAAACTGTTTTTT
>TRBJ2-1|TRBD1|TRBV7-3|-
CASSWTGTSGNEQFF
TGTGCCAGCAGCTGGACAGGGACTTCGGGCAATGAGCAGTTCTTC
>TRBJ2-3|TRBD2|TRBV4-3|-
CASSQRLAGGADTQYF
TGCGCCAGCAGCCAACGACTAGCGGGAGGGGCAGATACGCAGTATTTT
>TRBJ1-1|-|TRBV19|-
CASSIVGGGEAFF
TGTGCCAGTAGTATAGTGGGGGGAGGTGAAGCTTTCTTT
>TRBJ2-2|TRBD2|TRBV7-8|-
CASSYLAGGSAGELFF
TGTGCCAGCAGCTACCTAGCGGGGGGCTCCGCCGGGGAGCTGTTTTTT
>TRBJ2-3|TRBD2|TRBV7-2|-
CASSFLAGGTTDTQYF
TGTGCCAGCAGCTTCCTAGCGGGGGGGACCACAGATACGCAGTATTTT
>TRBJ2-2|-|TRBV5-1|few
CASSLGLSRVRTGELFF
TGCGCCAGCAGCTTGGGCCTTTCGAGGGTACGGACCGGGGAGCTGTTTTTT
>TRBJ1-4|-|TRBV4-1|-
CASSQEHRSLEKLFF
TGCGCCAGCAGCCAAGAACACCGATCGTTAGAAAAACTGTTTTTT
>TRBJ1-1|-|TRBV7-9|-
CASSPEIPVPEAFF
TGTGCCAGCAGCCCCGAAATCCCAGTCCCTGAAGCTTTCTTT
>TRBJ2-7|TRBD2|TRBV5-6|-
CASRRGLAEPYEQYF
TGTGCCAGCAGGCGCGGACTAGCGGAACCCTACGAGCAGTACTTC
>TRBJ1-1|TRBD1|TRBV7-8|-
CASSWTGGGNTEAFF
TGTGCCAGCAGCTGGACAGGGGGTGGAAACACTGAAGCTTTCTTT
>TRBJ2-7|-|TRBV9|-
CASSVGSGTYEQYF
TGTGCCAGCAGCGTAGGTAGCGGAACCTACGAGCAGTACTTC
>TRBJ2-7|TRBD1|TRBV11-2|-
CASSLSPGQGAWEQYF
TGTGCCAGCAGCTTAAGCCCGGGACAGGGGGCCTGGGAGCAGTACTTC
>TRBJ1-2|-|TRBV7-2|-
CASRPDSISYGYTF
TGTGCCAGCAGGCCGGACAGTATAAGCTATGGCTACACCTTC
>TRBJ1-2|-|TRBV5-1|-
CASKTAGPNYGYTF
TGCGCCAGCAAGACAGCGGGCCCTAACTATGGCTACACCTTC
>TRBJ2-7|-|TRBV19|-
CASSVGPSYEQYF
TGTGCCAGTAGTGTTGGGCCTTCCTACGAGCAGTACTTC
>TRBJ2-2|-|TRBV27|-
CASSPPLVANTGELFF
TGTGCCAGCAGTCCCCCCTTGGTAGCGAACACCGGGGAGCTGTTTTTT
>TRBJ2-1|-|TRBV7-3|once
CASSLEVGGNEQFF
TGTGCCAGCAGCTTAGAGGTGGGAGGCAATGAGCAGTTCTTC
>TRBJ2-1|TRBD2|TRBV18|-
CASSQAGGYNEQFF
TGTGCCAGCTCACAAGCGGGGGGGTACAATGAGCAGTTCTTC
>TRBJ2-7|TRBD2|TRBV7-3|-
CASSPSGRDAEQYF
TGTGCCAGCAGCCCTAGCGGGAGGGATGCCGAGCAGTACTTC
>TRBJ1-5|TRBD1|TRBV15|-
CATSRTGALNQPQHF
TGTGCCACCAGCAGGACAGGGGCGCTCAATCAGCCCCAGCATTTT